This entry lists 25 T cell receptor beta chains sequenced from one sample in a study of CD8+CD57+ T cells in acquired aplastic anemia. Flow cytometry had shown expanded CD8+CD57+ cells in the patients chosen for sequencing. Genomic DNA was employed as the template in profiling TCR beta VDJ and CDR3. TCRdb re-analysed the reads in MiXCR, keeping a single row per CDR3 protein. This sample has about 120,000 distinct CDR3 sequences; 58% occur once, and the top ten carry around 27%. The specimen sequenced was sorted CD4+, CD8+, or CD8+CD57+ T cells (not recorded which) from PBMCs. These receptors all stem from a human donor with aplastic anemia.

The rearrangement joins TRBV9 to TRBJ2-2; tentative D call: TRBD2 (5 bases). The CDR3 totals 15 residues. Germline V gene lookup returns CDR1 SGDLS and CDR2 YYNGEE. The V gene lost 4 bases and the J gene lost 3 bases, with 13 bases spanning the gap. In nucleotides, the CDR3 is TGTGCCAGCAGCTATAGCGTAACGGACACCGGGGAGCTGTTTTTT. It translates to CASSYSVTDTGELFF.

This clonotype was seen at least ten times. The CDR3 region is CASSYSKDRVGRMSGANVLTF. The DNA for the CDR3 is TGTGCCAGCAGTTACTCGAAAGACAGGGTCGGCCGGATGTCTGGGGCCAACGTCCTGACTTTC. The V gene is TRBV6-2 or TRBV6-3, the J gene TRBJ2-6; 7 bases align to TRBD1. Unmatched junction bases numbered 15, after V lost 0 bases and J lost 1 base. The V gene's germline CDR1 is MNHEY and CDR2 SVGEGT. The CDR3 has 21 amino acids.

This clonotype was seen a few times. The CDR3 nucleotides are TGCAGTGCTAGAGGTCTAGCGGTCGTCTACGAGCAGTACTTC. Residues: CSARGLAVVYEQYF. The chain couples TRBV20-1 to TRBJ2-7; 7 bases match TRBD2. Losses at the gene ends were 1 base for V and 3 bases for J; bases not matched to a gene: 6. Germline V gene sequence: CDR1 DFQATT, CDR2 SNEGSKA (reference sequence). The CDR3 is 14 amino acids.

This clonotype was seen more than once but under ten times. The rearrangement uses TRBV24-1 and TRBJ2-3; 10 nucleotides match TRBD2. This CDR3 spans 16 amino acids. Per the germline V gene, CDR1 is KGHDR and CDR2 is SFDVKD. J gave up 3 bases and V 3 bases, and 5 bases lay outside the gene matches. CDR3 sequence reads: CATSDGVAGGTDTQYF. CDR3 in DNA: TGTGCCACCAGTGATGGGGTAGCGGGAGGAACAGATACGCAGTATTTT.

The chain carries TRBV29-1 and TRBJ2-3, with 13 bases matching TRBD2. Germline V CDR1 and CDR2: SQVTM, ANQGSEA. After removal of 7 bases from V and 4 bases from J, the junction contained 8 bases not matched to a gene. The CDR3 sequence is 15 residues long. CDR3 nucleotides: TGCAGCGGTGCGACTAGCGGGGGGTTGGCAGATACGCAGTATTTT. Translating gives CSGATSGGLADTQYF.

This clonotype was detected ten times or more. This chain joins TRBV11-2 and TRBJ2-1, with 10 bases fitting TRBD1. This CDR3 comprises 17 residues. V shed 5 bases, J shed 5 bases, and the junction held 12 bases outside the gene matches. Germline CDR1 SGHAT, CDR2 FQNNGV. In nucleotides, the CDR3 is TGTGCCAGCAGCCTTCACCCGGACGGGACAGGGGACAATGAGCAGTTCTTC. It encodes CASSLHPDGTGDNEQFF.

The V gene is TRBV4-3, the J gene TRBJ2-7; 7 bases line up with TRBD2. V trimming: 0 bases; J trimming: 0 bases; junction bases outside the gene matches: 2. CDR1 and CDR2 from the germline V gene are LGHNA and YSLEER. The CDR3 totals 15 residues. The CDR3 nucleotides are TGCGCCAGCAGCCAAGAAATAGCGGGCTCCTACGAGCAGTACTTC. It specifies CASSQEIAGSYEQYF.

The chain's CDR3 is CASSVRSLKSYEQYF. For the CDR3, the DNA is TGTGCCAGCAGCGTCAGGAGCCTAAAATCCTACGAGCAGTACTTC. The chain uses TRBV5-6 and TRBJ2-7; D is ambiguous. The CDR3 extends over 15 amino acids. The V end was cut by 4 bases, the J end by 1 base, with 15 bases between. The germline gives CDR1 SGHDT, CDR2 YYEEEE.

This chain joins TRBV7-2 and TRBJ2-3; D remains unclear. V shed 4 bases and J shed 4 bases, with 9 bases lying between them. The CDR3 loop spans 13 amino acids. Germline values: CDR1 SGHTA, CDR2 FQGNSA. CDR3 residues: CASSSYGPDTQYF. The CDR3 bases are TGTGCCAGCAGCTCCTACGGCCCAGATACGCAGTATTTT.

This chain joins TRBV15 and TRBJ2-7, with D maybe TRBD1 (5 bases). The CDR3 is 13 amino acids. Germline CDR1 and CDR2: LNHNV and YYDKDF (reference sequence). Between the trimmed V and J ends, which lost 0 bases and 6 bases, there was a span of 9 bases. This CDR3 reads CATSREQGAEQYF. CDR3 nucleotides: TGTGCCACCAGCAGAGAGCAGGGTGCCGAGCAGTACTTC.

The chain employs TRBV29-1 and TRBJ2-7; TRBD1 matches at 7 bases. Germline V gene lookup returns CDR1 SQVTM and CDR2 ANQGSEA. The CDR3 has 12 residues. The V gene end was trimmed by 7 bases and the J gene end by 2 bases; junction bases not matched to a gene: 5. The CDR3 region is CSAIDRAYEQYF. The CDR3 DNA sequence: TGCAGCGCCATAGACAGGGCCTACGAGCAGTACTTC.

In this sample, this clonotype turned up a few times. This sequence joins TRBV2 and TRBJ1-2; D is undetermined. There are 12 residues in the CDR3. Germline-derived CDR1 and CDR2 are SNHLY and FYNNEI. The V end lost 0 bases, the J end lost 8 bases, and 7 bases lay between the germline ends. DNA for the CDR3: TGTGCCAGCAGTGAAGCGCTTCGAGGCTACACCTTC. This codes for CASSEALRGYTF.

This clonotype was picked up many times. The chain recombines TRBV7-9 with TRBJ2-3; 9 bases are shared with TRBD2. The V segment lost 1 base and the J segment 2 bases; nucleotides outside the gene matches: 4. This CDR3 is built from 16 residues. The germline gives CDR1 SEHNR, CDR2 FQNEAQ (reference sequence). The CDR3: CASSLETSGYTDTQYF. The CDR3 DNA sequence: TGTGCCAGCAGCTTAGAGACTAGCGGTTACACAGATACGCAGTATTTT.

The chain links TRBV19 to TRBJ1-5; D uncertain. CDR3 length: 14 amino acids. The V end lost 3 bases, the J end lost 1 base, and 7 bases lay between the germline ends. Per the germline V gene, CDR1 is LNHDA and CDR2 is SQIVND (reference sequence). CDR3 loop: CASSIDRSNQPQHF. The CDR3 DNA reads TGTGCCAGTAGTATTGATCGAAGCAATCAGCCCCAGCATTTT.

DNA for the CDR3: TGTGCCAGTAGTGCCCGGGCTCTCTATGGCTACACCTTC. This codes for CASSARALYGYTF. The chain uses TRBV19 and TRBJ1-2; D gene unclear. V was clipped by 5 bases and J by 4 bases, with 11 bases between them. In germline, CDR1 is LNHDA, CDR2 SQIVND (reference sequence). This CDR3 has 13 amino acids.

The V and J genes are TRBV9 and TRBJ2-5; TRBD2 might be the D (6 bases). Trimming took 2 bases from V and 9 from J, leaving 11 bases between them. The V gene's germline CDR1 is SGDLS and CDR2 YYNGEE. The CDR3 runs 12 residues. CDR3 in amino acids: CASSVATRAQYF. In DNA form, the CDR3 reads TGTGCCAGCAGCGTCGCGACTAGGGCCCAGTACTTC.

The chain joins TRBV7-3 to TRBJ1-3; unclear D gene. Looked up from germline, CDR1 is SGHTA and CDR2 is FQGTGA. The CDR3 totals 13 residues. The V and J ends lost 3 bases and 3 bases respectively, with 6 bases between them. For the CDR3, the DNA is TGTGCCAGCAGCTTGGGTCATGGAAACACCATATATTTT. It codes for CASSLGHGNTIYF.

The gene calls are TRBV20-1 and TRBJ1-6; D perhaps matches TRBD1 (5 bases). V was trimmed by 0 bases and J by 0 bases, leaving 9 bases between them. CDR3 length: 16 amino acids. Germline V gene sequence: CDR1 DFQATT, CDR2 SNEGSKA (reference sequence). The CDR3 nucleotides read TGCAGTGCTAGAGATCTCGGGACCTCCTATAATTCACCCCTCCACTTT. This translates into CSARDLGTSYNSPLHF.

This clonotype was seen a handful of times. The conserved phenylalanine or tryptophan is not found at the CDR3 terminus, so this likely reflects a read error. Because the CDR3's place on the DNA is in doubt, the DNA is left out and the CDR3 is given as listed by TCRdb. The chain carries TRBV5-1 and TRBJ2-7; TRBD2 was called by the table and not checked on the DNA. From its first to its last residue, the CDR3 has 10 amino acids. CDR1 and CDR2 from the germline V gene are SGHRS and YFSETQ. CDR3 residues: CASSFPGLAG.

V is TRBV25-1 and J is TRBJ2-3; weak D call: TRBD1 (6 bases). The CDR3 sequence is 15 residues long. Looked up from germline, CDR1 is MGHDK and CDR2 is SYGVNS. Between the trimmed V and J ends, which lost 4 bases and 2 bases, there was a span of 13 bases. The CDR3 loop reads CASSAPQGITDTQYF. The CDR3 nucleotides are TGTGCCAGCAGTGCGCCACAGGGTATCACAGATACGCAGTATTTT.

This sequence joins TRBV10-3 and TRBJ1-3; D is possibly TRBD1 (6 bases). CDR1 ENHRY and CDR2 SYGVKD come from the germline V gene. This CDR3 region has 14 residues. The V end was cut by 6 bases, the J end by 4 bases, with 13 bases between. The CDR3 nucleotides are TGTGCCATCAGCGAGGGGGTTCAAGGAAACACCATATATTTT. Translating it yields CAISEGVQGNTIYF.

Concerning this clonotype: This sequence may be a read error, since a much larger clone differs from it by one base. The chain is built from TRBV6-4 and TRBJ2-2; TRBD2 matches 9 bases. CDR3 length: 14 residues. In germline, CDR1 is MRHNA, CDR2 SNTAGT. For the CDR3, the DNA is TGTGCCGGCAGTGCTAGCGGGGACACCGGGGAGCTGTTTTTT. Encoded protein: CAGSASGDTGELFF.

This chain links TRBV6-5 with TRBJ1-1; D might be TRBD1 (5 bases). Trimming took 0 bases from V and 0 from J, leaving 8 bases between them. Germline-derived CDR1 and CDR2 are MNHEY and SVGAGI. There are 15 residues in the CDR3. Written as DNA, the CDR3 is TGTGCCAGCAGTTACTCTGGACACCTGAACACTGAAGCTTTCTTT. Protein sequence: CASSYSGHLNTEAFF.

A few counts support this clonotype. The chain recombines TRBV7-9 with TRBJ1-6, with D unresolved. Germline values: CDR1 SEHNR, CDR2 FQNEAQ (reference sequence). Trimming removed 8 bases at V and 8 bases at J, with 10 bases between. This CDR3 contains 12 residues. CDR3 loop: CASAIVDSPLHF. The CDR3 DNA follows: TGTGCCAGCGCTATTGTGGATTCACCCCTCCACTTT.

The chain couples TRBV6-1 to TRBJ1-2, with 7 bases identical to TRBD1. Germline V gene data show CDR1 as MNHNS and CDR2 as SASEGT. Unmatched junction bases numbered 8, after V lost 7 bases and J lost 3 bases. This CDR3 has 14 residues. This CDR3 is CASNLQGTYYGYTF. The DNA for the CDR3 is TGTGCCAGCAATCTACAGGGGACTTACTATGGCTACACCTTC.